This T cell receptor beta chain emerged from a study of T cells in Graves' hyperthyroidism and ophthalmopathy. There were TCR beta CDR3 regions amplified from RNA transcripts. Initially, a first-round RT-PCR of the TCR CDR3 employed the HTBI primer set. One entry per CDR3 protein, called by TCRdb with MiXCR from the multiplex PCR reads. The data contain roughly 250,000 distinct CDR3 sequences, roughly 15% of them singletons. This clonotype was found many times. The CDR3 runs 15 residues. Deletions cut 5 bases from V and 2 bases from J, with 13 bases between. The germline V gene has CDR1 KGHSH and CDR2 LQKENI.

The receptor was derived from a woman aged 40 to 49 with Graves' hyperthyroidism that later progressed to Graves' ophthalmopathy. Sequencing was performed on blood. The chain combines TRBV18 with TRBJ1-5; a weak D match, TRBD1 (5 bases). In nucleotides, the CDR3 is TGTGCCAGCTCATTTACCGGGACGGGCAATCAGCCCCAGCATTTT. Translated, it gives CASSFTGTGNQPQHF.